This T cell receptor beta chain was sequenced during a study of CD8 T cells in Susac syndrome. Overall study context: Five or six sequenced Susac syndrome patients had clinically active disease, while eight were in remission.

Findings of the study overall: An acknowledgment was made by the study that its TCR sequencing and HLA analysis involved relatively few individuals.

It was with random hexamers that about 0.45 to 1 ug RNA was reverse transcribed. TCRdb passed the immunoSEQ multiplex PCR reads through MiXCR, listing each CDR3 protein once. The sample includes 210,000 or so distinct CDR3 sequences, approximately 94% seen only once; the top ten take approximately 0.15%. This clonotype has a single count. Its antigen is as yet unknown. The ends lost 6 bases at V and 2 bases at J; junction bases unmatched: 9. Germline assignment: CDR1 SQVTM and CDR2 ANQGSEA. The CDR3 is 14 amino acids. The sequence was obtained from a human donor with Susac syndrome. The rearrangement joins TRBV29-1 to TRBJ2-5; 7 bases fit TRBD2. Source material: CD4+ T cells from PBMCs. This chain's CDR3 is CSVGSSGGQETQYF. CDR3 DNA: TGCAGCGTCGGGTCGTCCGGGGGGCAAGAGACCCAGTACTTC.